The next 16 T cell receptor beta chains were all read from a single sample in a study of Tregs in tolerant kidney transplant recipients. Generated by immunoSEQ multiplex PCR, the TCRdb table keeps only in-frame clones and is missing some. The sample yields about 59,000 clones, around 88% seen once. Sequenced sample: CD4+ T cells from blood. The source is a human donor in good health.

This chain connects TRBV7-7 to TRBJ2-5, with 7 bases that match TRBD1. The germline gives CDR1 SSHAT, CDR2 FNYEAQ (reference sequence). The CDR3 covers 13 residues. V was clipped by 5 bases and J by 5 bases; unmatched bases: 5. The CDR3 DNA reads TGTGCCAGCAGCCAACAGGGGCCGGAGACCCAGTACTTC. Residues: CASSQQGPETQYF.

V gene TRBV29-1 combines with J gene TRBJ1-3; D is undetermined. This CDR3 has 13 amino acids. Trimming cost V 4 bases and J 0 bases, with 7 bases left between them. The germline V gene encodes CDR1 SQVTM and CDR2 ANQGSEA. CDR3 in amino acids: CSVGASSGNTIYF. Here the CDR3 DNA reads TGCAGCGTTGGAGCAAGCTCTGGAAACACCATATATTTT.

The DNA for the CDR3 is TGCGCCAGCAGCCAATTTGGAGGGGGAGTGGTACGGTACGATGAGCAGTTCTTC. This encodes CASSQFGGGVVRYDEQFF. The gene calls are TRBV4-1 and TRBJ2-1; D may match TRBD1 or TRBD2 (6 bases each). Germline CDR1 reads MGHRA; CDR2 reads YSYEKL. CDR3 length equals 18 residues. Trimming removed 2 bases at V and 8 bases at J, with 25 bases between.

The J gene is TRBJ1-3, the V gene TRBV4-2; D remains unclear. There are 17 residues in the CDR3. V lost 5 bases and J 3 bases, leaving 20 bases between the germline ends. CDR1 and CDR2 from the germline V gene are LGHNA and YNFKEQ. The CDR3 is CASSFPLWTGRGNTIYF. The CDR3 nucleotides read TGTGCCAGCAGCTTCCCCCTTTGGACCGGGCGTGGAAACACCATATATTTT.

This chain connects TRBV7-2 to TRBJ2-3, with 7 bases fitting TRBD2. There are 17 residues in the CDR3. J was trimmed by 0 bases and V by 5 bases; bases with no gene match: 11. Germline values: CDR1 SGHTA, CDR2 FQGNSA. The CDR3 bases are TGTGCCAGCAGCCCCGATGGGGGAGGGCTTAGCACAGATACGCAGTATTTT. Protein product: CASSPDGGGLSTDTQYF.

This clone ranks as medium-sized. The chain has TRBV4-1 and TRBJ1-2, with 7 bases aligning to TRBD1. From germline, CDR1 is MGHRA and CDR2 YSYEKL. The junction had 6 bases not matched to a gene; V was cut back by 0 bases and J by 8 bases. There are 14 residues in the CDR3. CDR3 sequence reads: CASSQEGGVLGYTF. CDR3 DNA sequence: TGCGCCAGCAGCCAAGAAGGGGGCGTTTTGGGCTACACCTTC.

The rearrangement links TRBV29-1 to TRBJ2-3, with 8 bases matching TRBD2. Germline V gene lookup returns CDR1 SQVTM and CDR2 ANQGSEA. This CDR3 spans 14 amino acids. Losses at the gene ends were 3 bases for V and 5 bases for J; bases not matched to a gene: 7. The CDR3 sequence: CSVDPYAGGDTQYF. Here the CDR3 DNA reads TGCAGCGTTGACCCGTACGCGGGAGGAGATACGCAGTATTTT.

The chain couples TRBV6-4 to TRBJ1-2; tentative D call: TRBD1 (5 bases). Trimming took 3 bases from V and 8 from J, leaving 16 bases between them. Germline loops: CDR1 MRHNA, CDR2 SNTAGT. This CDR3 is built from 14 residues. This CDR3 reads CASSETRGEAGYTF. As DNA, the CDR3 is TGTGCCAGCAGTGAAACGCGAGGGGAGGCAGGCTACACCTTC.

The V gene is TRBV12-5, the J gene TRBJ1-1; D uncertain. With 0 bases removed from V and 0 bases from J, the gap between germline ends came to 17 bases. Per the germline V gene, CDR1 is LGHNT and CDR2 is FRNRAP. This CDR3 has 18 residues. CDR3 sequence: CASGLVGRGILLNTEAFF. CDR3 nucleotide sequence: TGTGCTAGTGGTTTGGTTGGGAGAGGGATACTTCTGAACACTGAAGCTTTCTTT. The variable domain in full, completed from reference TRBV12-5 and TRBJ1-1, reads DARVTQTPRHKVTEMGQEVTMRCQPILGHNTVFWYRQTMMQGLELLAYFRNRAPLDDSGMPKDRFSAEMPDATLATLKIQPSEPRDSAVYFCASGLVGRGILLNTEAFFGQGTRLTVV.

The chain joins TRBV4-1 to TRBJ2-3; D is unclear. The CDR3 runs 15 residues. The germline V and J ends were trimmed by 3 bases and 5 bases, with 15 bases remaining between them. Germline CDR1 MGHRA, CDR2 YSYEKL. The CDR3 DNA follows: TGCGCCAGCAGCCATCCAGCTCGAAGCCGAGATACGCAGTATTTT. It specifies CASSHPARSRDTQYF.

This chain connects TRBV6-5 to TRBJ1-6; 7 bases match TRBD1. The CDR3 spans 13 residues. V was pared by 6 bases and J by 9 bases, with 5 bases of the junction left unmatched. The V gene's germline CDR1 is MNHEY and CDR2 SVGAGI. The CDR3 is CASRGQVASPLHF. In nucleotides, the CDR3 is TGTGCCAGCAGAGGACAGGTCGCTTCACCCCTCCACTTT.

The rearrangement uses TRBV11-3 and TRBJ2-3; D is unclear. The CDR3 extends over 16 amino acids. In germline, CDR1 is SGHNT, CDR2 YENEEA. V gave up 2 bases and J gave up 1 base, with 13 bases separating them. In DNA form, the CDR3 reads TGTGCCAGCAGCTTATCTAGGCCGTTCGGCACAGATACGCAGTATTTT. It yields the protein CASSLSRPFGTDTQYF.

This clone was seen a single time. The CDR3 coding sequence is TGCGCCAGCAGCTTGGAGGTGAACACTGAAGCTTTCTTT. Its protein is CASSLEVNTEAFF. This sequence joins TRBV5-1 and TRBJ1-1; the D is unclear. Germline CDR1 and CDR2: SGHRS and YFSETQ. This CDR3 is built from 13 residues. V was cut by 0 bases and J by 0 bases, with 3 bases left in between. Drawing the rest from reference TRBV5-1 and TRBJ1-1, the complete variable domain is KAGVTQTPRYLIKTRGQQVTLSCSPISGHRSVSWYQQTPGQGLQFLFEYFSETQRNKGNFPGRFSGRQFSNSRSEMNVSTLELGDSALYLCASSLEVNTEAFFGQGTRLTVV.

The chain employs TRBV7-2 and TRBJ1-3, with 9 nucleotides matching TRBD1. Losses at the gene ends were 4 bases for V and 4 bases for J; bases not matched to a gene: 8. Germline lookup yields CDR1 SGHTA and CDR2 FQGNSA. This CDR3 contains 16 residues. The DNA of the CDR3 is TGTGCCAGCAGCTCTCCACAGGGGGCGGGAGGAAACACCATATATTTT. It codes for CASSSPQGAGGNTIYF.

The J gene is TRBJ1-5, the V gene TRBV6-1; a possible D gene is TRBD1 (6 bases). This CDR3 comprises 16 residues. The germline V and J ends were trimmed by 2 bases and 0 bases, with 11 bases remaining between them. From germline, CDR1 is MNHNS and CDR2 SASEGT. The CDR3 sequence is CASSEFGGPSNQPQHF. The CDR3 nucleotides are TGTGCCAGCAGTGAATTTGGGGGGCCTAGCAATCAGCCCCAGCATTTT.

This chain joins TRBV5-6 and TRBJ1-1; 9 nucleotides match TRBD1. Germline V lookup: CDR1 SGHDT, CDR2 YYEEEE. V shed 4 bases, J shed 4 bases, and the junction held 2 bases outside the gene matches. CDR3 size: 13 residues. For the CDR3, the DNA is TGTGCCAGCAGCCACAGGGGGCGCACTGAAGCTTTCTTT. Translated: CASSHRGRTEAFF.